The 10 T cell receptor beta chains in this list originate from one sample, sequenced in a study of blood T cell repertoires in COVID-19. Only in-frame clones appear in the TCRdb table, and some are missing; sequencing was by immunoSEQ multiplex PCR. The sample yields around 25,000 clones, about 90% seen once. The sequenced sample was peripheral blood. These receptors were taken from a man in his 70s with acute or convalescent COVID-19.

This chain's CDR3 is CASSLPVNSPLHF. The CDR3 region has the DNA TGTGCCAGCAGCTTGCCAGTGAATTCACCCCTCCACTTT. The chain is built from TRBV5-6 and TRBJ1-6; D gene unclear. Germline V gene lookup returns CDR1 SGHDT and CDR2 YYEEEE. V was pared by 1 base and J by 7 bases, with 6 bases between. CDR3 size: 13 residues.

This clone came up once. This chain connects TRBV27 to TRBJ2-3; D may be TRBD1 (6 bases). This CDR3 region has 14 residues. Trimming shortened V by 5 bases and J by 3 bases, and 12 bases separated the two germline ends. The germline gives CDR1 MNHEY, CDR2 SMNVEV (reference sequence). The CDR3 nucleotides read TGTGCCAGCAGTCCCGGGCAGGGGACAGATACGCAGTATTTT. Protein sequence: CASSPGQGTDTQYF.

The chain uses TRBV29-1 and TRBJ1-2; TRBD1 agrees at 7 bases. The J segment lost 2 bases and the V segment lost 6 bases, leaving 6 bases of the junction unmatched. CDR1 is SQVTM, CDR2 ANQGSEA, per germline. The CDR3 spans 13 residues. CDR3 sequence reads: CSVAKTGNYGYTF. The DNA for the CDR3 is TGCAGCGTCGCAAAGACAGGGAACTATGGCTACACCTTC.

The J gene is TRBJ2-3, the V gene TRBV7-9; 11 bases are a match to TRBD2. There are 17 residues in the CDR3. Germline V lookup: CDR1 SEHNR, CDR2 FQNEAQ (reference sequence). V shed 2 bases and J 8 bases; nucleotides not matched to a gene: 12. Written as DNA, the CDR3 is TGTGCCAGCAGCTTATTGACTAGCGGGACACGAGTAGGTACGCAGTATTTT. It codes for CASSLLTSGTRVGTQYF.

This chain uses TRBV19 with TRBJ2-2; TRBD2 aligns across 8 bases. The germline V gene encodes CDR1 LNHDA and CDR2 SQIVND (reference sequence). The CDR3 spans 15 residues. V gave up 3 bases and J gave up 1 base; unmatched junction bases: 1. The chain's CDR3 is CASSIAGGNTGELFF. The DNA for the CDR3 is TGTGCCAGTAGTATTGCGGGAGGGAACACCGGGGAGCTGTTTTTT. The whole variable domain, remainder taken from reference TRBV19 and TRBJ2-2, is DGGITQSPKYLFRKEGQNVTLSCEQNLNHDAMYWYRQDPGQGLRLIYYSQIVNDFQKGDIAEGYSVSREKKESFPLTVTSAQKNPTAFYLCASSIAGGNTGELFFGEGSRLTVL.

CDR3 region: CASALTGTGGNIQYF. CDR3 DNA sequence: TGTGCCAGCGCCCTAACCGGGACAGGGGGAAACATTCAGTACTTC. The rearrangement uses TRBV6-5 and TRBJ2-4; 11 bases fit TRBD1. Germline CDR1 is MNHEY and CDR2 is SVGAGI. The CDR3 totals 15 residues. V dropped 8 bases and J dropped 6; count of bases not matched to a gene: 9.

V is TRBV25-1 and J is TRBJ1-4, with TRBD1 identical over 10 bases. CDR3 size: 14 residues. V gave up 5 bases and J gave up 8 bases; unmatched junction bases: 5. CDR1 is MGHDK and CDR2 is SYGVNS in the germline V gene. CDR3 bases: TGTGCCAGCAGTAGGGACAGGGGAGGGGAAAAACTGTTTTTT. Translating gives CASSRDRGGEKLFF.

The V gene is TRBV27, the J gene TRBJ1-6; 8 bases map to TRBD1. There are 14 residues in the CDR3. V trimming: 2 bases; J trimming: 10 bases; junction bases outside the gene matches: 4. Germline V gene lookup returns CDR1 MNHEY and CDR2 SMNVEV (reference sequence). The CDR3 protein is CASSLTGGRSPLHF. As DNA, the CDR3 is TGTGCCAGCAGTTTAACAGGGGGGCGATCACCCCTCCACTTT.

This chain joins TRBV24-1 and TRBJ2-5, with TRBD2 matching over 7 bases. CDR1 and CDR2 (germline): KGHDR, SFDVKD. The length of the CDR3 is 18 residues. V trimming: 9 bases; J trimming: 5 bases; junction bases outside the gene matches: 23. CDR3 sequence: CATRGSGGSSGSVETQYF. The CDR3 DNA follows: TGTGCCACCCGAGGTTCGGGGGGTTCTAGTGGGTCTGTGGAGACCCAGTACTTC.

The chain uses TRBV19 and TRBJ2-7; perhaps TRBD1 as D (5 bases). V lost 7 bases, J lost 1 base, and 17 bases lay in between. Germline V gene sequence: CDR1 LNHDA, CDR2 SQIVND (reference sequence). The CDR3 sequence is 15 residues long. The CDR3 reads CASTPGNSGSYEQYF. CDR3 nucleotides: TGTGCCAGTACCCCAGGGAACAGTGGATCCTACGAGCAGTACTTC.